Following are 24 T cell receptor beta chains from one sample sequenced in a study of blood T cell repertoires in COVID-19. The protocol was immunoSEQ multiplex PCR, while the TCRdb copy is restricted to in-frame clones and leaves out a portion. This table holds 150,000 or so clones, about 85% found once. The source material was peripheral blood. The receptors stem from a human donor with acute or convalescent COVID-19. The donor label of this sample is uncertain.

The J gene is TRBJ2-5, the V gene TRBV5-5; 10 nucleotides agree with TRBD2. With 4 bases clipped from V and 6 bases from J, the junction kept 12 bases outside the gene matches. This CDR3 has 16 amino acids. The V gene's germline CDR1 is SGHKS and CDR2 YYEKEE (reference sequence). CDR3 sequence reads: CASSPVASGGGKTQYF. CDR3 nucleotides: TGTGCCAGCAGCCCGGTGGCTAGCGGGGGCGGGAAGACCCAGTACTTC.

CDR3 in amino acids: CAWSVALGGISGEQFF. Written as DNA, the CDR3 is TGTGCCTGGAGTGTAGCCCTCGGGGGGATCTCGGGAGAACAGTTCTTC. The chain recombines TRBV30 with TRBJ2-1; 7 bases match TRBD2. Trimming at V came to 0 bases and at J to 13 bases, leaving 18 bases not matched to a gene. This CDR3 region has 16 residues. The germline V gene encodes CDR1 GTSNPN and CDR2 SVGIG (reference sequence).

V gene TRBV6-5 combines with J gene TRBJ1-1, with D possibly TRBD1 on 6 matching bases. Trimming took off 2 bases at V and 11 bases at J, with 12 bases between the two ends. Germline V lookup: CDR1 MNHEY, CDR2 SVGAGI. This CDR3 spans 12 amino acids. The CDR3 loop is CASSYGAGEAFF. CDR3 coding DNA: TGTGCCAGCAGTTACGGGGCAGGGGAGGCTTTCTTT.

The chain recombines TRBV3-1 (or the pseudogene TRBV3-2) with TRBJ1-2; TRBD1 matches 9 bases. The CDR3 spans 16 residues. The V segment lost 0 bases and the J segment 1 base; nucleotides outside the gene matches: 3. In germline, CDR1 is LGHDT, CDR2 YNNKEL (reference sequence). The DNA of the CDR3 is TGTGCCAGCAGCCAAGACGGGACAGGGCTTAACTATGGCTACACCTTC. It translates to CASSQDGTGLNYGYTF.

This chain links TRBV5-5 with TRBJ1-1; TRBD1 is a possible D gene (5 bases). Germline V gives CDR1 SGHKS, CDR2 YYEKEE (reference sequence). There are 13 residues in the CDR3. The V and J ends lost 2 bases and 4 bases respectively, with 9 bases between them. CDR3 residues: CASSFWGGTEAFF. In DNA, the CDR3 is TGTGCCAGCAGCTTTTGGGGGGGCACTGAAGCTTTCTTT.

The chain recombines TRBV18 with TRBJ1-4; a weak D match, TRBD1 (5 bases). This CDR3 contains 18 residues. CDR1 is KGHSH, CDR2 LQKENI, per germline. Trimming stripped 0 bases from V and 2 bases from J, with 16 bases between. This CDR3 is CASSPPSWGRRTNEKLFF. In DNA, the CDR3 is TGTGCCAGCTCACCACCGAGCTGGGGGAGGCGGACTAATGAAAAACTGTTTTTT.

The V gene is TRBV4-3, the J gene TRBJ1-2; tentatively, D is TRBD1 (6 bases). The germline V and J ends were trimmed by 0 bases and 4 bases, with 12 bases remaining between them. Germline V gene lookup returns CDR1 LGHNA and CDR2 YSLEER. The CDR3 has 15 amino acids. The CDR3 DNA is TGCGCCAGCAGCCAAGAAGTGACAGGCATCTATGGCTACACCTTC. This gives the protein CASSQEVTGIYGYTF.

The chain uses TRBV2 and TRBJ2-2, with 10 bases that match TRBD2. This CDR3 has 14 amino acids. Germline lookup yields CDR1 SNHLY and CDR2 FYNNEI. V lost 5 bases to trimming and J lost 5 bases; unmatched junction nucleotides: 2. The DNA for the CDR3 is TGTGCCAGCAGTACGACTAGCGGGACCGGGGAGCTGTTTTTT. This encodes CASSTTSGTGELFF. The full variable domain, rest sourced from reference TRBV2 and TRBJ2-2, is EPEVTQTPSHQVTQMGQEVILRCVPISNHLYFYWYRQILGQKVEFLVSFYNNEISEKSEIFDDQFSVERPDGSNFTLKIRSTKLEDSAMYFCASSTTSGTGELFFGEGSRLTVL.

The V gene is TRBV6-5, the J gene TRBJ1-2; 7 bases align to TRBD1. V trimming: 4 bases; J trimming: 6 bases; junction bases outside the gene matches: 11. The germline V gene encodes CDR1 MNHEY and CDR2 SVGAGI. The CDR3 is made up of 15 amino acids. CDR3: CASSSTDRSFNGYTF. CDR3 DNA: TGTGCCAGCAGTTCCACGGACAGGAGCTTCAATGGCTACACCTTC.

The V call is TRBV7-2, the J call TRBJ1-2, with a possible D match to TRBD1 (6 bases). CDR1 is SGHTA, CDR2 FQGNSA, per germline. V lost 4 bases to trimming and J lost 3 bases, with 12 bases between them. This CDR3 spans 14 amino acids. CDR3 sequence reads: CASSYTPGDYGYTF. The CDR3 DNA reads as TGTGCCAGCAGCTACACCCCAGGGGACTATGGCTACACCTTC.

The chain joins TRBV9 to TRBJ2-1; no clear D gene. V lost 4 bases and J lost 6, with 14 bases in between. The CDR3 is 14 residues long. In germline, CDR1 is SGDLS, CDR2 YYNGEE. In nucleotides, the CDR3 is TGTGCCAGCAGCCAAGAGCCTAGAGGCAATGAGCAGTTCTTC. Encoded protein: CASSQEPRGNEQFF.

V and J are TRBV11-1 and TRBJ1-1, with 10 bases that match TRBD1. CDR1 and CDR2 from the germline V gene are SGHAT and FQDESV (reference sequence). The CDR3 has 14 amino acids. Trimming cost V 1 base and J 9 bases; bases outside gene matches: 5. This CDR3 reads CASSLGGQGSQAFF. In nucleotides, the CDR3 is TGTGCCAGCAGCTTAGGGGGACAGGGGAGTCAAGCTTTCTTT.

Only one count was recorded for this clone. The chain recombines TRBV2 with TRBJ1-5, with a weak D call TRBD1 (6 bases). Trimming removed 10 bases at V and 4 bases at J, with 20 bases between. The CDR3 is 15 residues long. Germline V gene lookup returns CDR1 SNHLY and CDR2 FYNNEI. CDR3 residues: CATSGQSVLNQPQHF. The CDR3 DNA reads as TGTGCCACCTCTGGACAGTCAGTTTTAAATCAGCCCCAGCATTTT.

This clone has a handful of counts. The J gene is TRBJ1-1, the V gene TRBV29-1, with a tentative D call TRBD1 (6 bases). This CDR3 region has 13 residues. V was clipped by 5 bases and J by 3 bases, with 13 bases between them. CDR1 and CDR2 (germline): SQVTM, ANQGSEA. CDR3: CSVSTGMDTEAFF. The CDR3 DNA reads TGCAGCGTTTCCACAGGGATGGACACTGAAGCTTTCTTT.

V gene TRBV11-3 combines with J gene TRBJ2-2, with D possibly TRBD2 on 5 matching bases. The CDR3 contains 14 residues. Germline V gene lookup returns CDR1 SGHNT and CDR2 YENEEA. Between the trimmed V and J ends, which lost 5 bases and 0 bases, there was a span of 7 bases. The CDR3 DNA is TGTGCCAGCAGCGTGGACTCGAACACCGGGGAGCTGTTTTTT. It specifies CASSVDSNTGELFF.

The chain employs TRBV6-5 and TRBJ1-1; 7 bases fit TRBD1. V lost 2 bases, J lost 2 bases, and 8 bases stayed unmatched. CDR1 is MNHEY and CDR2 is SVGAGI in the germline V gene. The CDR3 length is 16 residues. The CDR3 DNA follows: TGTGCCAGCAGTTACGGAGCCGGGACAGCCAACACTGAAGCTTTCTTT. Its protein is CASSYGAGTANTEAFF.

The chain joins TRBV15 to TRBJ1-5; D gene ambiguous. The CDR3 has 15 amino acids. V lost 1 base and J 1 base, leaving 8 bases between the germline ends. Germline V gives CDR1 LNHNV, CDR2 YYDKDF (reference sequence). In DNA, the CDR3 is TGTGCCACCAGCAGAGGTGGCATGAGCAATCAGCCCCAGCATTTT. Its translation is CATSRGGMSNQPQHF.

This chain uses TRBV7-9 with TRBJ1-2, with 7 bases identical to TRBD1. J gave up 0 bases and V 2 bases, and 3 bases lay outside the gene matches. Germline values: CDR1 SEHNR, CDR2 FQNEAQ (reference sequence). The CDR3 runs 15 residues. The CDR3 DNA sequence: TGTGCCAGCAGCTTACTTCAGGGGGCTAACTATGGCTACACCTTC. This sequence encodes CASSLLQGANYGYTF.

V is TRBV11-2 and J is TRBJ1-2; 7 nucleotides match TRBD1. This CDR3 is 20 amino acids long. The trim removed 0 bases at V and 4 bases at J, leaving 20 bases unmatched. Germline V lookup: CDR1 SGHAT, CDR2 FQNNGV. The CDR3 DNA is TGTGCCAGCAGCTTAGAGAGGATCCGCCCACAAACGGGACAGATCTATGGCTACACCTTC. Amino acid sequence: CASSLERIRPQTGQIYGYTF.

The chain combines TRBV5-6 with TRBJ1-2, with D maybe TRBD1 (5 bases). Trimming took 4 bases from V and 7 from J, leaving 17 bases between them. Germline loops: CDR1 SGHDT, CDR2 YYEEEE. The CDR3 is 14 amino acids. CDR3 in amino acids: CASSTPAGYGGYTF. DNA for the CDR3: TGTGCCAGCAGCACCCCGGCAGGGTATGGTGGCTACACCTTC.

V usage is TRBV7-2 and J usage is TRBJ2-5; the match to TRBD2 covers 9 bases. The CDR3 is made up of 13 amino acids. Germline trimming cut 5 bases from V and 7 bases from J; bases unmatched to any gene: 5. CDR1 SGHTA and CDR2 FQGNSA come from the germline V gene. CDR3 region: CASSGQRGATQYF. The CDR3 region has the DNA TGTGCCAGCAGCGGACAGCGGGGGGCGACCCAGTACTTC.

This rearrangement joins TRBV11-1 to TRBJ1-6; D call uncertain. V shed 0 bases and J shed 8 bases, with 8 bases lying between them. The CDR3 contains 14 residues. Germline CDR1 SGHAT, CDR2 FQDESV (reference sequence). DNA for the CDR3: TGTGCCAGCAGCTTAGCCGGGTCGTATTCACCCCTCCACTTT. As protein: CASSLAGSYSPLHF.

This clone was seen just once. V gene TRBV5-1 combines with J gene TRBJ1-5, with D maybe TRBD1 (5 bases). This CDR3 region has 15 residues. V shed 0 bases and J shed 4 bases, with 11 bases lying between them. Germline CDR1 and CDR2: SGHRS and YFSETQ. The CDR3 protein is CASSLEGMSNQPQHF. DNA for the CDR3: TGCGCCAGCAGCTTGGAGGGGATGTCGAATCAGCCCCAGCATTTT.

CDR3 coding DNA: TGTGCCAGCAGCACGTCGACAGGGGGTGATGAAAAACTGTTTTTT. This translates into CASSTSTGGDEKLFF. The gene calls are TRBV7-9 and TRBJ1-4; 9 nucleotides agree with TRBD1. Germline values: CDR1 SEHNR, CDR2 FQNEAQ (reference sequence). Trimming cost V 5 bases and J 6 bases; bases outside gene matches: 7. The CDR3 runs to 15 residues.